This TCR beta chain came from a study of post-analysis software for immune sequencing data. Study-wide background: Relapsing-remitting, secondary progressive and progressive-relapsing courses of multiple sclerosis were included. Study-wide findings and caveats: Comparison of patients with controls showed five TRBV segments more frequent in patients, TRBV5-6, TRBV5-1 and TRBV20-1 among them. Patients with multiple sclerosis recorded significantly lower normalized Chao1 diversity than controls, the study found. F measure grouped same-batch samples tightly together.

Per the germline V gene, CDR1 is MNHEY and CDR2 is SVGAGI. Trimming cost V 4 bases and J 1 base, with 13 bases left between them. The CDR3 covers 16 residues. Unique molecular identifiers were built into the TCR beta cDNA libraries. Roughly 500,000 cDNA molecules were recovered from an input of 1 to 10 million T cells. TCRdb re-called the PCR reads with MiXCR, one entry per CDR3 protein. The table records hundreds of thousands of distinct CDR3 sequences, nearly 45% of them present only once. Remarks on this clonotype: What it binds is not known.

The sequenced sample was blood. The chain has TRBV6-5 and TRBJ2-2; perhaps D is TRBD1 or TRBD2 (5 bases each). The receptor's source is a girl between 10 and 17 years old with multiple sclerosis. The CDR3 DNA reads TGTGCCAGCAGTTCAGGGAGTGACTTGAACACCGGGGAGCTGTTTTTT. This encodes CASSSGSDLNTGELFF.